This T cell receptor beta chain is from a study of graft-versus-host responses after intestinal transplantation. Whole-study context: Isolated intestinal, liver-intestinal, or multivisceral transplants had been given to the recipients.

General study results and limits: Early post-transplant declines in HvG were associated with peak levels of circulating GvH clones.

About this clone itself: Its antigen remains unidentified.

V was pared by 3 bases and J by 1 base, with 12 bases between. This CDR3 comprises 15 residues. Per germline, CDR1 MRHNA and CDR2 SNTAGT. Data came from immunoSEQ multiplex PCR; TCRdb stores just in-frame clones and leaves some out. The sample carries tens of thousands of clones, 85% to 90% recorded once. The chain joins TRBV6-4 to TRBJ1-1; a weak D match, TRBD1 (5 bases). The receptor was derived from a human donor who received an intestinal transplant. Source: unstimulated CD4+ T cells sorted from spleen or lymph node cells, taken before intestinal transplant. CDR3 in amino acids: CASSEGPGGNTEAFF. The DNA of the CDR3 is TGTGCCAGCAGTGAAGGCCCGGGGGGGAACACTGAAGCTTTCTTT.